These 6 T cell receptor beta chains were sequenced from one sample in a study of CD8+ T cells in alopecia areata (dated by TCRdb to 2016 to 2019). What this sample's time point label stands for: around 26 weeks on oral tofacitinib. The intended sense of this specimen's treatment or condition label: oral pan-JAK inhibitor, 5-10 mg twice daily. The method behind the library was the immunoSEQ multiplex PCR assay. RNA was extracted from all samples and reverse transcribed into cDNA as template for TCR sequencing. TCRdb re-hosts the immuneACCESS table, in-frame sequences only. Its copies lack some clones; in the studies checked, an unresolved V gene accounts for under half of them, and the cause for the rest is not known. This sample holds some 190,000 clones; approximately 61% were observed only once. The ten largest account for under 1.2% of the sample. Material: CD4+ T cells sorted from blood, obtained at week 24, from a patient treated with tofacitinib. The receptors come from a human donor with alopecia areata.

J is TRBJ2-1 and V is TRBV14, with 9 bases fitting TRBD2. Germline V lookup: CDR1 SGHDN, CDR2 FVKESK. V lost 4 bases and J lost 6; bases outside the gene matches: 13. The CDR3 is 17 amino acids. This chain's CDR3 is CASSPTLAGRAINEQFF. DNA of the CDR3: TGTGCCAGCAGCCCTACTCTAGCGGGACGGGCCATCAATGAGCAGTTCTTC.

This clone has a single count. The chain links TRBV18 to TRBJ2-1, with D unresolved. The germline CDR1 and CDR2 sequences are KGHSH and LQKENI. The germline V and J ends were trimmed by 2 bases and 10 bases, with 12 bases remaining between them. This CDR3 has 13 residues. CDR3: CASSPISVGEQFF. The CDR3 DNA is TGTGCCAGCTCACCAATATCGGTGGGGGAGCAGTTCTTC.

The gene calls are TRBV4-3 and TRBJ1-2; TRBD1 matches at 8 bases. Germline lookup yields CDR1 LGHNA and CDR2 YSLEER. CDR3 length: 14 residues. With V trimmed by 5 bases and J by 3 bases, 5 bases remained unmatched. CDR3 sequence (DNA): TGCGCCAGCAGCTTATCGGACAGGGACTATGGCTACACCTTC. It yields the protein CASSLSDRDYGYTF.

CDR3 in DNA: TGTGCCAGCATCAGGGGTTTTCGTTCACCCCTCCACTTT. It specifies CASIRGFRSPLHF. The rearrangement links TRBV2 to TRBJ1-6; the D gene is possibly TRBD1 (6 bases). Germline CDR1 and CDR2: SNHLY and FYNNEI. The germline V and J ends were trimmed by 7 bases and 9 bases, with 13 bases remaining between them. This CDR3 is 13 amino acids long. The full variable domain, with the rest looked up from reference TRBV2 and TRBJ1-6, is EPEVTQTPSHQVTQMGQEVILRCVPISNHLYFYWYRQILGQKVEFLVSFYNNEISEKSEIFDDQFSVERPDGSNFTLKIRSTKLEDSAMYFCASIRGFRSPLHFGNGTRLTVT.

V gene TRBV7-2 combines with J gene TRBJ1-6, with no clear D. The CDR3 runs 12 residues. Germline V CDR1 and CDR2: SGHTA, FQGNSA. Deletions cut 5 bases from V and 14 bases from J, with 13 bases between. The CDR3 reads CASSPPYAALHF. In nucleotides, the CDR3 is TGTGCCAGCAGCCCTCCCTACGCTGCCCTCCACTTT.

The chain couples TRBV4-3 to TRBJ1-1; 8 bases agree with TRBD1. Trimming cost V 2 bases and J 1 base; bases outside gene matches: 3. Germline CDR1 and CDR2: LGHNA and YSLEER. This CDR3 is built from 15 residues. In nucleotides, the CDR3 is TGCGCCAGCAGCCAAATAGGACAGGGGAACACTGAAGCTTTCTTT. Translated, it gives CASSQIGQGNTEAFF.